This T cell receptor beta chain appears in the sequencing data of a study of blood T cell repertoires in COVID-19. Study in general: Donors in the United States, Italy and Spain gave samples during acute or convalescent COVID-19. The cDNA or gDNA used as material had been derived from T cells, B-cell-depleted T cells, or PBMCs.

Authors' methods: By means of reference gene primer amplification, nucleated cell counts were estimated. TCRdb's table, derived via immunoSEQ multiplex PCR, lists solely in-frame clones and lacks some. V and J calls and clone size are as listed in that table; D and trimming were resolved from the DNA. This sample yields over 70,000 clones, of which approximately 88% are seen a single time; 6.5% to 8.5% belongs to the top ten. The V gene lost 6 bases and the J gene lost 4 bases, with 12 bases spanning the gap. Germline V lookup: CDR1 MNHEY, CDR2 SVGAGI. The CDR3 runs to 14 residues. The count of this clone is one.

The gene calls are TRBV6-5 and TRBJ2-2; a weak D match, TRBD2 (5 bases). Specimen: peripheral blood. The receptor was isolated from a woman of 80 years or more with acute or convalescent COVID-19. The CDR3: CASRLLASTGELFF. The CDR3 DNA sequence: TGTGCCAGCAGATTGCTAGCTAGCACCGGGGAGCTGTTTTTT.